This is a list of T cell receptor beta chains from one sample in a study of T-cell reconstitution after alpha-beta-depleted transplantation in children. Via MiXCR, TCRdb re-called the PCR reads, giving one row per CDR3 protein. The sample has tens of thousands of distinct CDR3 sequences, approximately 14% seen once; the top ten hold 25% to 35%. Source: PBMCs, mostly from graft donor cells, taken 180 days after TCRalphabeta/CD19-depleted stem cell transplant. These receptors were obtained from a male patient aged 2-9 years who had a stem cell transplant for acute lymphoblastic leukemia, so the T cells may come from the graft donor. The CDR3 runs from the conserved cysteine through the conserved F or W. The order of the fields is D gene, V gene, clone size, J gene, CDR3 DNA, CDR3 protein. The D gene is left open where the match is weak. Rows give clone size only sometimes, using once, few, many, or a class for an expanded clone.

>.|TRBV19|.|TRBJ2-3
TGTGCCAGCAGTGTGGCGGAGGGGCCAGATACGCAGTATTTT
CASSVAEGPDTQYF
>.|TRBV29-1|.|TRBJ2-3
TGCAGCGCCCGGGAGCCAAAGGCGCAGTATTTT
CSAREPKAQYF
>.|TRBV5-1|.|TRBJ1-1
TGTGCCAGCAGAGGGAATAGGGGCCGGACTGAAGCTTTCTTT
CASRGNRGRTEAFF
>TRBD1|TRBV24-1|.|TRBJ2-5
TGTGCCACCAGTGATGGAGACAGGGGGCCGAGGGAGACCCAGTACTTC
CATSDGDRGPRETQYF
>TRBD1|TRBV9|.|TRBJ2-5
TGTGCCAGCAGCGCCTGGGACAGGGAGGAGACCCAGTACTTC
CASSAWDREETQYF
>TRBD2|TRBV20-1|.|TRBJ2-1
TGCAGTGCCTATCCCGGACTAGCGGGGGGCCTCAATGAGCAGTTCTTC
CSAYPGLAGGLNEQFF
>.|TRBV6-5|few|TRBJ1-1
TGTGCCAGCAGTTACGGCCTGATGAGGTTCTTT
CASSYGLMRFF
>.|TRBV29-1|once|TRBJ2-5
TGCAGCGTTGAACGGGCATGGGAAGAGACCCAGTACTTC
CSVERAWEETQYF
>TRBD2|TRBV4-3|.|TRBJ2-7
TGCGCCAGCAGCCATTCATGGGGCCCCGGACTAGCGGGGGCCGAGCAGTACTTC
CASSHSWGPGLAGAEQYF
>.|TRBV25-1|few|TRBJ2-2
TGTGCCAGCAGTGAATGGGGAGCGGCTAACACCGGGGAGCTGTTTTTT
CASSEWGAANTGELFF
>.|TRBV9|.|TRBJ1-2
TGTGCCAGCAGCGCACCCCCGGGGGCACGGGGCTACACCTTC
CASSAPPGARGYTF
>.|TRBV4-3|few|TRBJ2-3
TGCGCCAGCAGCCAAGAGGACCGACTTGGGAATACGCAGTATTTT
CASSQEDRLGNTQYF
>.|TRBV20-1|few|TRBJ1-4
TGCAGTGCTCGAGAGTATGAAAAACTGTTTTTT
CSAREYEKLFF
>.|TRBV7-8|many|TRBJ2-5
TGTGCCAGCAGCTTAGGGTCGGGGGTTCAAGAGACCCAGTACTTC
CASSLGSGVQETQYF
>TRBD2|TRBV6-2/TRBV6-3|.|TRBJ2-5
TGTGCCAGCAGTTACGATTGGGGACTAAGGTGGGAGACCCAGTACTTC
CASSYDWGLRWETQYF
>TRBD2|TRBV5-6|.|TRBJ2-3
TGTGCCAGCAGCTTGGCCGCGGGAGGGTTTAATACGCAGTATTTT
CASSLAAGGFNTQYF
>TRBD2|TRBV7-9|.|TRBJ2-1
TGTGCCAGCAGTTTACTAGCGAATGAGCAGTTCTTC
CASSLLANEQFF
>TRBD1|TRBV20-1|many|TRBJ1-1
TGCAGTGCTAGAGATCACTGGCAGGGGGGTATGAACACTGAAGCTTTCTTT
CSARDHWQGGMNTEAFF
>TRBD1|TRBV10-3|.|TRBJ2-7
TGTGCCATCACACAGGGGGCGAAGTTCCCCCAGTCGACCTACGAGCAGTACTTC
CAITQGAKFPQSTYEQYF
>TRBD1|TRBV7-9|few|TRBJ1-1
TGTGCCAGCACCCATCGGACAGGGGGAAAGGGTGAAGCTTTCTTT
CASTHRTGGKGEAFF
>.|TRBV6-5|few|TRBJ2-2
TGTGCCAGCAGTTACCTGACGGTGGTAGGCCTTAACACCGGGGAGCTGTTTTTT
CASSYLTVVGLNTGELFF
>.|TRBV27|.|TRBJ2-1
TGTGCCAGCAGTTCCTTTGGAGATGAGCAGTTCTTC
CASSSFGDEQFF
>.|TRBV3-1|few|TRBJ1-1
TGTGCCAGCAGCCTGATGTATCTGCGGCCTGAGGATGCTTTCTTT
CASSLMYLRPEDAFF
>TRBD2|TRBV9|.|TRBJ2-1
TGTGCCAGCAGCACACGGACTAGCGGGGGTTTCCGGGGAGAGCAGTTCTTC
CASSTRTSGGFRGEQFF
>.|TRBV11-1|.|TRBJ2-1
TGTGCCAGCAGCCCCAGCAGCTCGCGGCCGTATGAGCAGTTCTTC
CASSPSSSRPYEQFF
>TRBD1|TRBV20-1|few|TRBJ1-4
TGCAGTGCTCCTAACAGGGGAACTAATGAAAAACTGTTTTTT
CSAPNRGTNEKLFF
>.|TRBV5-1|.|TRBJ2-3
TGCGCCAGCAGCCCCGGCACAGATACGCAGTATTTT
CASSPGTDTQYF
>.|TRBV7-9|.|TRBJ2-7
TGTGCCAGCAGCTTTCGTTTAGGGTCGGACGAGCAGTACTTC
CASSFRLGSDEQYF
>.|TRBV4-1|.|TRBJ1-1
TGCGCCAGCAGCCAGGACTACCCCCCCTCAGAAGCTTTCTTT
CASSQDYPPSEAFF
>TRBD1|TRBV5-1|few|TRBJ1-2
TGCGCCAGCAGCTCGGGACAGCCTTACTATGGCTACACCTTC
CASSSGQPYYGYTF
>.|TRBV7-2|.|TRBJ2-2
TGTGCCAGCAGCTTTTCCTCTGGGGGCCCCACCGGGGAGCTGTTTTTT
CASSFSSGGPTGELFF
>TRBD1|TRBV5-1|once|TRBJ2-3
TGCGCCAGCAGCTCCGAGGGGGCTCCGACAGATACGCAGTATTTT
CASSSEGAPTDTQYF
>TRBD2|TRBV28|once|TRBJ2-5
TGTGCCAGCAGCCCAGCGGGGGGGGAGAAGACCCAGTACTTC
CASSPAGGEKTQYF
>.|TRBV7-2|few|TRBJ1-6
TGTGCCAGCAGCCTCAGGGGTTCCTATAATTCACCCCTCCACTTT
CASSLRGSYNSPLHF
>.|TRBV5-6|many|TRBJ2-3
TGTGCCAGCAGCTTGGGACAGACGAGTACGCAGTATTTT
CASSLGQTSTQYF
>TRBD1|TRBV7-6|.|TRBJ1-1
TGTGCCAGCAGCGTCCACAGGGGGAACACTGAAGCTTTCTTT
CASSVHRGNTEAFF
>TRBD2|TRBV11-2|.|TRBJ2-1
TGTGCCAGCAGCTTAGGGGGCGGGACTAGCGATTTTAGGGATGAGCAGTTCTTC
CASSLGGGTSDFRDEQFF